The clone carrying this TCR beta chain showed up many times. Its antigen is not identified. Template material for amplifying TCR beta CDR3 regions consisted of RNA transcripts. Researchers ran a first-round RT-PCR on the TCR CDR3 using the HTBI primer set. One entry per CDR3 protein results from TCRdb running MiXCR on the multiplex PCR reads. The sample contains roughly 240,000 distinct CDR3 sequences, around 17% of which appear only once. These data are taken from a study of T cells in Graves' hyperthyroidism and ophthalmopathy. Study background: Peripheral blood was collected at initial diagnosis, before any treatment.

Study conclusions and caveats: Appearing also in blood were most of the thyroid clonotypes expanded above 0.001.

This CDR3 has 14 amino acids. Germline V lookup: CDR1 MNHNS, CDR2 SASEGT. V dropped 4 bases and J dropped 5; count of bases not matched to a gene: 8. Reasons for excluding patients were uncontrolled infection, other autoimmune disease, pregnancy or lactation. The J gene is TRBJ2-7, the V gene TRBV6-1; 7 nucleotides match TRBD1. Sequencing input: blood. This TCR came from a woman under 30 with Graves' ophthalmopathy. This CDR3 reads CASSADRTGDEQYF. For the CDR3, the DNA is TGTGCCAGCAGTGCGGACAGGACAGGCGACGAGCAGTACTTC.